Shown below are 25 T cell receptor beta chains from a single sample sequenced in a study of control samples from healthy donors and cancer patients. The protocol was immunoSEQ multiplex PCR, while the TCRdb copy is restricted to in-frame clones and leaves out a portion. This sample yields around 120,000 clones, of which around 88% are seen a single time; less than 3.5% belongs to the top ten. Sequencing used blood. Receptors originate from a man between 40 and 49 years old in good health.

The gene calls are TRBV19 and TRBJ1-1; D possibly corresponds to TRBD1 (5 bases). V was pared by 2 bases and J by 2 bases, with 12 bases between. The CDR3 extends over 15 amino acids. CDR1 is LNHDA, CDR2 SQIVND, per germline (reference sequence). The CDR3 DNA follows: TGTGCCAGTAGTATAATGGGGACTATCAACACTGAAGCTTTCTTT. As protein: CASSIMGTINTEAFF.

This sequence joins TRBV7-9 and TRBJ1-6; D unclear. Germline loops: CDR1 SEHNR, CDR2 FQNEAQ (reference sequence). This CDR3 has 15 amino acids. Trimming cost V 1 base and J 6 bases, with 10 bases left between them. CDR3 coding DNA: TGTGCCAGCAGCTTAGATAACCGCGGTAATTCACCCCTCCACTTT. This codes for CASSLDNRGNSPLHF. The whole variable domain, filled in from reference TRBV7-9 and TRBJ1-6, reads DTGVSQNPRHKITKRGQNVTFRCDPISEHNRLYWYRQTLGQGPEFLTYFQNEAQLEKSRLLSDRFSAERPKGSFSTLEIQRTEQGDSAMYLCASSLDNRGNSPLHFGNGTRLTVT.

This clone was recorded only once. This chain joins TRBV14 and TRBJ2-1; 10 bases agree with TRBD2. Per the germline V gene, CDR1 is SGHDN and CDR2 is FVKESK. The V segment lost 0 bases and the J segment 3 bases; nucleotides outside the gene matches: 5. The length of the CDR3 is 17 residues. CDR3 DNA sequence: TGTGCCAGCAGCCAAGACCTACTAGCGGGGTTCTACAATGAGCAGTTCTTC. Protein sequence: CASSQDLLAGFYNEQFF.

As to this clone: Compared with germline, one end of the junction differs, possibly owing to a read error. The chain couples TRBV3-1 (or the pseudogene TRBV3-2) to TRBJ1-5; D not resolved. Germline CDR1 reads LGHDT; CDR2 reads YNNKEL (reference sequence). The CDR3 length is 13 residues. In nucleotides, the CDR3 is TGTGCCAGCAGCCACGGTGGCAAACAGCCCCAGCATTTT. This translates into CASSHGGKQPQHF.

This chain uses TRBV19 with TRBJ2-2; 11 nucleotides line up with TRBD1. From germline, CDR1 is LNHDA and CDR2 SQIVND (reference sequence). V gave up 1 base and J gave up 5 bases; unmatched junction bases: 9. The CDR3 has 18 amino acids. The CDR3 DNA sequence: TGTGCCAGTAGTATAGGGGACCCGGGACAGGGGGAAACCGGGGAGCTGTTTTTT. It encodes CASSIGDPGQGETGELFF.

This chain uses TRBV24-1 with TRBJ1-2, with a possible D match to TRBD1 (6 bases). V shed 3 bases and J shed 6 bases, with 13 bases lying between them. The CDR3 consists of 14 residues. CDR1 is KGHDR and CDR2 is SFDVKD in the germline V gene. DNA of the CDR3: TGTGCCACCAGTGATAATCCAGGGGCGCATGGCTACACCTTC. This translates into CATSDNPGAHGYTF.

V gene TRBV4-1 combines with J gene TRBJ1-2; unclear D gene. CDR1 is MGHRA and CDR2 is YSYEKL in the germline V gene. With 6 bases removed from V and 4 bases from J, the gap between germline ends came to 15 bases. CDR3 length equals 14 residues. Here the CDR3 reads CASRRDFQFYGYTF. The CDR3 DNA reads TGCGCCAGCAGGCGTGACTTTCAATTCTATGGCTACACCTTC.

The chain couples TRBV30 to TRBJ1-6; a weak D match, TRBD1 (6 bases). Trimming removed 2 bases from V and 7 bases from J, with 9 bases in between. The CDR3 is 13 amino acids. CDR1 is GTSNPN and CDR2 is SVGIG in the germline V gene (reference sequence). The CDR3 nucleotides are TGTGCCTGGAGTTCGCAGGGGAATTCACCCCTCCACTTT. It is translated as CAWSSQGNSPLHF.

The rearrangement joins TRBV12-5 to TRBJ2-1; the match to TRBD2 covers 13 bases. Germline V lookup: CDR1 LGHNT, CDR2 FRNRAP. There are 18 residues in the CDR3. V lost 6 bases and J lost 0; bases outside the gene matches: 8. The CDR3 region has the DNA TGTGCTAGTGGCTGGACTAGCGGGGGTTCGAGCTCCTACAATGAGCAGTTCTTC. Amino acid sequence: CASGWTSGGSSSYNEQFF.

This clone has a handful of counts. This chain joins TRBV5-4 and TRBJ2-2; the match to TRBD1 covers 7 bases. This CDR3 region has 15 residues. Germline trimming cut 3 bases from V and 1 base from J; bases unmatched to any gene: 3. The germline gives CDR1 SGHNT, CDR2 YYREEE (reference sequence). The CDR3 sequence is CASSWGTVNTGELFF. CDR3 nucleotide sequence: TGTGCCAGCAGCTGGGGGACAGTGAACACCGGGGAGCTGTTTTTT.

The chain joins TRBV10-1 to TRBJ2-2; 7 bases match TRBD1. The germline gives CDR1 WNHNN, CDR2 SYGVQD (reference sequence). The CDR3 is made up of 13 amino acids. Trimming removed 4 bases from V and 7 bases from J; junction bases left unmatched: 3. As DNA, the CDR3 is TGCGCCAGCAGTGGCGACAGGGTCGGGGAGCTGTTTTTT. Protein sequence: CASSGDRVGELFF.

This rearrangement joins TRBV7-2 to TRBJ1-5, with unresolved D. The germline V gene has CDR1 SGHTA and CDR2 FQGNSA. Trimming shortened V by 1 base and J by 6 bases, and 10 bases separated the two germline ends. The CDR3 has 14 residues. The CDR3 sequence is CASSLGQMSQPQHF. The CDR3 region has the DNA TGTGCCAGCAGCTTAGGGCAGATGAGTCAGCCCCAGCATTTT.

The chain carries TRBV2 and TRBJ2-2; TRBD1 matches 7 bases. From germline, CDR1 is SNHLY and CDR2 FYNNEI. The CDR3 totals 15 residues. The V gene end was trimmed by 7 bases and the J gene end by 5 bases; junction bases not matched to a gene: 10. The CDR3 DNA sequence: TGTGCCAGCAAGGGGAGCTCCAGGGGGACCGGGGAGCTGTTTTTT. Protein: CASKGSSRGTGELFF. Variable domain in full (rest from reference TRBV2 and TRBJ2-2): EPEVTQTPSHQVTQMGQEVILRCVPISNHLYFYWYRQILGQKVEFLVSFYNNEISEKSEIFDDQFSVERPDGSNFTLKIRSTKLEDSAMYFCASKGSSRGTGELFFGEGSRLTVL.

This CDR3 reads CASSNTGGDSPLHF. CDR3 sequence (DNA): TGTGCCAGCAGTAACACGGGAGGTGATTCACCCCTCCACTTT. The chain uses TRBV27 and TRBJ1-6; D unresolved. Germline V gene data show CDR1 as MNHEY and CDR2 as SMNVEV (reference sequence). The ends were cut back, 5 bases at V and 8 bases at J, with 13 bases in the middle. CDR3 length: 14 residues.

J is TRBJ1-5 and V is TRBV18; 11 nucleotides agree with TRBD1. Unmatched junction bases numbered 5, after V lost 6 bases and J lost 4 bases. This CDR3 has 15 residues. Germline assignment: CDR1 KGHSH and CDR2 LQKENI. CDR3 sequence reads: CASSLGQGENQPQHF. DNA for the CDR3: TGTGCCAGCTCCCTGGGACAGGGGGAGAATCAGCCCCAGCATTTT.

The V gene is TRBV5-5, the J gene TRBJ2-3, with a possible D match to TRBD2 (5 bases). There are 16 residues in the CDR3. The ends were cut back, 0 bases at V and 2 bases at J, with 13 bases in the middle. Germline lookup yields CDR1 SGHKS and CDR2 YYEKEE (reference sequence). The CDR3 bases are TGTGCCAGCAGCTTGGCGAGCGGCACTCTCACAGATACGCAGTATTTT. Translation: CASSLASGTLTDTQYF.

The V call is TRBV7-2, the J call TRBJ2-7; D is perhaps TRBD1 (5 bases). The V end lost 4 bases, the J end lost 2 bases, and 12 bases lay between the germline ends. This CDR3 has 14 amino acids. Germline V gene sequence: CDR1 SGHTA, CDR2 FQGNSA. The DNA of the CDR3 is TGTGCCAGCAGCTCCAGACAGAGTACCTACGAGCAGTACTTC. Translation: CASSSRQSTYEQYF.

This clone showed up just once. This chain connects TRBV9 to TRBJ1-3; TRBD1 agrees at 8 bases. CDR3 length: 14 residues. Germline loops: CDR1 SGDLS, CDR2 YYNGEE. The V segment lost 3 bases and the J segment 4 bases; nucleotides outside the gene matches: 3. The CDR3 nucleotides read TGTGCCAGCAGCGCCGGACAGGGAGGAAACACCATATATTTT. Protein product: CASSAGQGGNTIYF.

The rearrangement joins TRBV12-3 or TRBV12-4 to TRBJ2-3; possible D gene TRBD2, 5 bases. Deletions cut 7 bases from V and 3 bases from J, with 8 bases between. The CDR3 is 12 amino acids. Here the CDR3 DNA reads TGTGCCAGCAACCCGGGGACAGATACGCAGTATTTT. Translating it yields CASNPGTDTQYF.

The chain joins TRBV7-3 to TRBJ2-1; D tentatively reads TRBD1 or TRBD2 (6 bases each). CDR1 is SGHTA, CDR2 FQGTGA, per germline. Deletions cut 3 bases from V and 0 bases from J, with 12 bases between. This CDR3 is 16 amino acids long. DNA for the CDR3: TGTGCCAGCAGCTTGGTCGGGGGCTTCTCCTACAATGAGCAGTTCTTC. Protein: CASSLVGGFSYNEQFF.

CDR3 nucleotides: TGTGCCTGTGACAGCTACGAGCAGTACTTC. This codes for CACDSYEQYF. The chain carries TRBV30 and TRBJ2-7, with D possibly TRBD1 on 5 matching bases. The length of the CDR3 is 10 residues. Germline values: CDR1 GTSNPN, CDR2 SVGIG (reference sequence). V was pared by 6 bases and J by 3 bases, with 6 bases between.

The V and J genes are TRBV6-2 or TRBV6-3 and TRBJ1-5, with TRBD1 as a possible D gene (5 bases). With 2 bases removed from V and 3 bases from J, the gap between germline ends came to 14 bases. Germline CDR1 MNHEY, CDR2 SVGEGT. The CDR3 has 16 residues. CDR3 loop: CASSYKSGWDNQPQHF. In nucleotides, the CDR3 is TGTGCCAGCAGTTACAAGTCAGGGTGGGACAATCAGCCCCAGCATTTT.

This chain uses TRBV18 with TRBJ2-2, with D possibly matching TRBD2 (6 bases). Trimming shortened V by 2 bases and J by 0 bases, and 13 bases separated the two germline ends. Germline loops: CDR1 KGHSH, CDR2 LQKENI. The CDR3 is made up of 17 amino acids. CDR3 DNA: TGTGCCAGCTCACCAGAAGGAGGGGCAGCGAACACCGGGGAGCTGTTTTTT. Protein sequence: CASSPEGGAANTGELFF.

The CDR3 DNA is TGCGCCAGCAGCCTTGGTGACACGAGCTATGGCTACACCTTC. This gives the protein CASSLGDTSYGYTF. The chain has TRBV5-1 and TRBJ1-2; D is unclear. Deletions cut 4 bases from V and 4 bases from J, with 14 bases between. Looked up from germline, CDR1 is SGHRS and CDR2 is YFSETQ. The CDR3 length is 14 residues.

The chain couples TRBV7-3 to TRBJ2-1; tentative D call: TRBD2 (7 bases). Germline CDR1 reads SGHTA; CDR2 reads FQGTGA. The CDR3 is made up of 16 amino acids. V shed 5 bases and J shed 0 bases, with 14 bases lying between them. The CDR3 DNA is TGTGCCAGCAGCCCCGAGGGGGGGAGCTCCTACAATGAGCAGTTCTTC. Its protein is CASSPEGGSSYNEQFF.